One sample yielded the 23 T cell receptor beta chains listed below, sequenced in a study of cytomegalovirus exposure and HLA in healthy donors. Researchers ran the PCR with 60 Vbeta and 13 Jbeta primers. Sequencing was performed with immunoSEQ multiplex PCR; in TCRdb, only in-frame clones are kept and a portion is missing. This sample yields about 190,000 clones, of which around 75% are seen a single time; under 7% belongs to the top ten. The specimen sequenced was PBMCs. The receptor source for this set is a woman under 40 in good health and CMV-seropositive.

The count of this clone is one. V and J are TRBV5-6 and TRBJ2-7, with TRBD2 as a possible D gene (6 bases). The germline gives CDR1 SGHDT, CDR2 YYEEEE. V shed 0 bases and J shed 2 bases, with 18 bases lying between them. The CDR3 has 17 residues. The CDR3 region has the DNA TGTGCCAGCAGCTTGGCCCCTGGCGGGATAGGGACCTACGAGCAGTACTTC. It specifies CASSLAPGGIGTYEQYF.

This clone appeared a single time. The V call is TRBV6-5, the J call TRBJ2-2; D possibly corresponds to TRBD1 (5 bases). Germline loops: CDR1 MNHEY, CDR2 SVGAGI. The CDR3 sequence is 14 residues long. Trimming took off 5 bases at V and 6 bases at J, with 13 bases between the two ends. The CDR3, as DNA: TGTGCCAGCAGTCGGATAAAAGGGGCCGGGGAGCTGTTTTTT. It codes for CASSRIKGAGELFF.

The V and J genes are TRBV9 and TRBJ2-3; TRBD1 matches 7 bases. The CDR3 has 16 residues. Trimming cost V 0 bases and J 2 bases; bases outside gene matches: 6. The germline V gene has CDR1 SGDLS and CDR2 YYNGEE. The CDR3 coding sequence is TGTGCCAGCAGCGTAGGGACAGGCCCGATCACAGATACGCAGTATTTT. Translation gives CASSVGTGPITDTQYF.

Here the CDR3 DNA reads TGTGCCAGCAGCTCCCCACACGGGAGTACCACAGATACGCAGTATTTT. This codes for CASSSPHGSTTDTQYF. The J gene is TRBJ2-3, the V gene TRBV7-9, with a weak D call TRBD2 (6 bases). There are 16 residues in the CDR3. CDR1 and CDR2 (germline): SEHNR, FQNEAQ (reference sequence). V was clipped by 4 bases and J by 2 bases, with 16 bases between them.

The chain is built from TRBV6-6 and TRBJ2-3; 12 nucleotides align to TRBD2. Per the germline V gene, CDR1 is MNHNY and CDR2 is SVGAGI (reference sequence). With 8 bases clipped from V and 2 bases from J, the junction kept 8 bases outside the gene matches. This CDR3 has 16 amino acids. The CDR3 spells CASPTSSGGATDTQYF. The CDR3 coding sequence is TGTGCCAGCCCTACCTCTAGCGGGGGGGCCACAGATACGCAGTATTTT.

J is TRBJ1-5 and V is TRBV11-3, with D tentatively TRBD1 (6 bases). The CDR3 totals 13 residues. V gave up 0 bases and J gave up 7 bases, with 7 bases separating them. Per the germline V gene, CDR1 is SGHNT and CDR2 is YENEEA. Here the CDR3 DNA reads TGTGCCAGCAGCTTAGATCAGGGGCAGCCCCAGCATTTT. Its translation: CASSLDQGQPQHF.

J is TRBJ1-1 and V is TRBV10-3; D is undetermined. Trimming stripped 7 bases from V and 0 bases from J, with 9 bases between. This CDR3 spans 13 amino acids. From germline, CDR1 is ENHRY and CDR2 SYGVKD. The CDR3 region has the DNA TGTGCCATCATTGGCCAGTTGAACACTGAAGCTTTCTTT. This translates into CAIIGQLNTEAFF.

Comment on this clone: This specimen includes other DNA sequences encoding the same CDR3. J is TRBJ2-1 and V is TRBV6-5; possible D gene TRBD1, 6 bases. Between the trimmed V and J ends, which lost 5 bases and 10 bases, there was a span of 12 bases. Germline values: CDR1 MNHEY, CDR2 SVGAGI. This CDR3 has 12 amino acids. The CDR3 DNA reads as TGTGCCAGCAGTCCCGGGACACGGGAGCAGTTCTTC. The encoded protein is CASSPGTREQFF.

V gene TRBV5-1 combines with J gene TRBJ2-7; 7 bases map to TRBD2. CDR3 length: 15 residues. V gave up 0 bases and J gave up 4 bases; unmatched junction bases: 7. CDR1 is SGHRS, CDR2 YFSETQ, per germline. CDR3 loop: CASSLAGGIYYEQYF. The CDR3 DNA is TGCGCCAGCAGCTTGGCGGGAGGAATATATTACGAGCAGTACTTC.

This chain uses TRBV27 with TRBJ1-4, with 7 bases identical to TRBD1. J lost 10 bases, V lost 6 bases, and 8 bases had no gene match. The CDR3 has 13 residues. Germline-derived CDR1 and CDR2 are MNHEY and SMNVEV (reference sequence). This CDR3 reads CASSRRGQGKLFF. DNA for the CDR3: TGTGCCAGCAGCCGAAGGGGGCAGGGAAAACTGTTTTTT.

The chain has TRBV6-5 and TRBJ2-5; 10 bases are a match to TRBD1. V lost 7 bases, J lost 4 bases, and 6 bases stayed unmatched. Germline CDR1 MNHEY, CDR2 SVGAGI. This CDR3 has 14 residues. The CDR3 sequence: CASNQGQGPETQYF. The DNA for the CDR3 is TGTGCCAGCAACCAGGGACAGGGGCCAGAGACCCAGTACTTC.

V gene TRBV28 combines with J gene TRBJ1-1, with D perhaps TRBD1 (5 bases). The germline CDR1 and CDR2 sequences are MDHEN and SYDVKM. Trimming removed 8 bases at V and 3 bases at J, with 7 bases between. The CDR3 totals 11 residues. In nucleotides, the CDR3 is TGTGCCAGCCGGGACTACACTGAAGCTTTCTTT. Translated: CASRDYTEAFF.

The CDR3 sequence is CATAPIRQGARHGQPQHF. In DNA form, the CDR3 reads TGTGCCACCGCACCGATCCGACAGGGGGCGCGTCACGGTCAGCCCCAGCATTTT. This chain connects TRBV15 to TRBJ1-5, with 10 bases aligning to TRBD1. Trimming removed 8 bases from V and 6 bases from J; junction bases left unmatched: 19. The length of the CDR3 is 18 residues. Germline V lookup: CDR1 LNHNV, CDR2 YYDKDF (reference sequence).

The chain joins TRBV7-2 to TRBJ1-2; 9 bases are a match to TRBD1. V was clipped by 2 bases and J by 12 bases; unmatched bases: 7. Germline loops: CDR1 SGHTA, CDR2 FQGNSA. This CDR3 has 13 residues. The chain's CDR3 is CASSLRTGERDTF. In nucleotides, the CDR3 is TGTGCCAGCAGCTTACGGACAGGGGAGCGGGACACCTTC.

This clone appeared a few times. The chain joins TRBV10-3 to TRBJ1-3, with D tentatively TRBD1 (6 bases). The CDR3 has 14 residues. The germline V gene has CDR1 ENHRY and CDR2 SYGVKD. The V and J ends lost 4 bases and 4 bases respectively, with 11 bases between them. The CDR3 region is CAISGDNQGNTIYF. The CDR3 coding sequence is TGTGCCATCAGTGGGGACAATCAGGGAAACACCATATATTTT.

The J gene is TRBJ2-5, the V gene TRBV9; a possible D gene is TRBD1 (5 bases). The CDR3 covers 15 residues. CDR1 is SGDLS and CDR2 is YYNGEE in the germline V gene. V lost 0 bases and J lost 7, with 16 bases in between. CDR3 nucleotides: TGTGCCAGCAGCGTAGGACAGCTTCTTCAGGCGACCCAGTACTTC. Amino acid sequence: CASSVGQLLQATQYF.

This chain joins TRBV7-2 and TRBJ2-1; D gene ambiguous. Germline CDR1 is SGHTA and CDR2 is FQGNSA. CDR3 length: 14 residues. With 1 base removed from V and 0 bases from J, the gap between germline ends came to 4 bases. DNA of the CDR3: TGTGCCAGCAGCTTAGGGAGCTCCTACAATGAGCAGTTCTTC. Translated: CASSLGSSYNEQFF.

V is TRBV2 and J is TRBJ1-3; maybe TRBD1 (6 bases). CDR1 and CDR2 from the germline V gene are SNHLY and FYNNEI. V was trimmed by 7 bases and J by 3 bases, leaving 13 bases between them. The CDR3 has 14 amino acids. CDR3 coding DNA: TGTGCCAGCAAAACAACAGGGTATGGAAACACCATATATTTT. Translated, it gives CASKTTGYGNTIYF.

The V call is TRBV11-3, the J call TRBJ2-7, with 9 bases matching TRBD1. The germline gives CDR1 SGHNT, CDR2 YENEEA. There are 12 residues in the CDR3. V lost 5 bases, J lost 7 bases, and 3 bases stayed unmatched. The CDR3 coding sequence is TGTGCCAGCAGCCATGACAGGGGGGAGCAGTACTTC. This sequence encodes CASSHDRGEQYF. Supplemented by reference TRBV11-3 and TRBJ2-7, the full variable domain reads EAGVVQSPRYKIIEKKQPVAFWCNPISGHNTLYWYLQNLGQGPELLIRYENEEAVDDSQLPKDRFSAERLKGVDSTLKIQPAELGDSAVYLCASSHDRGEQYFGPGTRLTVT.

The V gene is TRBV15, the J gene TRBJ2-7, with TRBD2 matching over 7 bases. The CDR3 is 14 residues long. CDR1 LNHNV and CDR2 YYDKDF come from the germline V gene (reference sequence). The V and J ends lost 0 bases and 2 bases, in that order; junction bases with no gene match: 1. Written as DNA, the CDR3 is TGTGCCACCAGCAGAGAGGGGGGGGCCTACGAGCAGTACTTC. It encodes CATSREGGAYEQYF. Filled out from reference TRBV15 and TRBJ2-7, the complete variable domain reads DAMVIQNPRYQVTQFGKPVTLSCSQTLNHNVMYWYQQKSSQAPKLLFHYYDKDFNNEADTPDNFQSRRPNTSFCFLDIRSPGLGDTAMYLCATSREGGAYEQYFGPGTRLTVT.

The genes are TRBV7-9 and TRBJ1-6; TRBD1 aligns across 8 bases. The CDR3 covers 13 residues. Germline lookup yields CDR1 SEHNR and CDR2 FQNEAQ (reference sequence). V trimming: 6 bases; J trimming: 8 bases; junction bases outside the gene matches: 3. CDR3 DNA: TGTGCCAGCAGGGACAGGGCCTATTCACCCCTCCACTTT. Translating it yields CASRDRAYSPLHF. Variable domain in full (rest from reference TRBV7-9 and TRBJ1-6): DTGVSQNPRHKITKRGQNVTFRCDPISEHNRLYWYRQTLGQGPEFLTYFQNEAQLEKSRLLSDRFSAERPKGSFSTLEIQRTEQGDSAMYLCASRDRAYSPLHFGNGTRLTVT.

The rearrangement uses TRBV15 and TRBJ2-3; maybe TRBD1 (6 bases). Trimming shortened V by 0 bases and J by 2 bases, and 9 bases separated the two germline ends. CDR1 is LNHNV and CDR2 is YYDKDF in the germline V gene (reference sequence). The CDR3 is 15 amino acids. CDR3: CATSRDRTDTDTQYF. The CDR3 bases are TGTGCCACCAGCAGAGACCGGACAGACACAGATACGCAGTATTTT.

The genes are TRBV10-3 and TRBJ1-4; 7 bases match TRBD1. The germline gives CDR1 ENHRY, CDR2 SYGVKD. The CDR3 extends over 15 amino acids. The J segment lost 7 bases and the V segment lost 0 bases, leaving 5 bases of the junction unmatched. In nucleotides, the CDR3 is TGTGCCATCAGTGAGTCGGGACAGATGGTTGAAAAACTGTTTTTT. Amino acids: CAISESGQMVEKLFF.